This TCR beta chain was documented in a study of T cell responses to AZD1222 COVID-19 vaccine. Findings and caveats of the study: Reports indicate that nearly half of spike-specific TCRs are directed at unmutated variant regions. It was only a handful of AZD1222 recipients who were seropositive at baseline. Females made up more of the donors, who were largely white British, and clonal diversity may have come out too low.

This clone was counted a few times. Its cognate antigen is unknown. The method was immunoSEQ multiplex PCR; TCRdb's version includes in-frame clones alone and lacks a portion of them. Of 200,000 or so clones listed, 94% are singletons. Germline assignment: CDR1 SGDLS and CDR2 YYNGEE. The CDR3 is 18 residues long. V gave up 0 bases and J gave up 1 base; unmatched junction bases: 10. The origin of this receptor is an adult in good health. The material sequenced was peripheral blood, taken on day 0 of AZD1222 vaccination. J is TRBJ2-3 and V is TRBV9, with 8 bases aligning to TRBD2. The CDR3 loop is CASSVDILGSGGTDTQYF. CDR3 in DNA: TGTGCCAGCAGCGTAGACATATTGGGTAGCGGGGGCACAGATACGCAGTATTTT.